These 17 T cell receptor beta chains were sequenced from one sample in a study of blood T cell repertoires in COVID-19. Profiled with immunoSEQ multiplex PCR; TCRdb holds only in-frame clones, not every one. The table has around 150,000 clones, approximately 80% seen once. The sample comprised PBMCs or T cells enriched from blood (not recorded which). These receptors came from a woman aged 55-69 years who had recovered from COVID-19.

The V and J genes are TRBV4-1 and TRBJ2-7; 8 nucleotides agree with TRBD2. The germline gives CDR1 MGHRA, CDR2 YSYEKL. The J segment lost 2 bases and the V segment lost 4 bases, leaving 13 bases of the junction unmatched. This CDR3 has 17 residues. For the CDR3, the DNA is TGCGCCAGCAGCCCCCAAGGAGGAGCGGGGGCCGCCTACGAGCAGTACTTC. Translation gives CASSPQGGAGAAYEQYF.

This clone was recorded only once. Here the CDR3 reads CASSVEGLAGGPPETQYF. CDR3 bases: TGTGCCAGCAGCGTAGAGGGACTAGCGGGGGGGCCCCCCGAGACCCAGTACTTC. The chain links TRBV9 to TRBJ2-5, with 16 positions matching TRBD2. Germline V gene lookup returns CDR1 SGDLS and CDR2 YYNGEE. This CDR3 region has 18 residues. Unmatched junction bases numbered 7, after V lost 0 bases and J lost 5 bases.

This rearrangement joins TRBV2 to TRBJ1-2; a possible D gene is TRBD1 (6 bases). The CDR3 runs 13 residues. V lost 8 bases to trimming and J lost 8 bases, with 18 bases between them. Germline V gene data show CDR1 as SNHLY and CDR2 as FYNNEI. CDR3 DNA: TGTGCCAGCGGTCTTGGGGGGGCGAAAGGCTACACCTTC. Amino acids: CASGLGGAKGYTF.

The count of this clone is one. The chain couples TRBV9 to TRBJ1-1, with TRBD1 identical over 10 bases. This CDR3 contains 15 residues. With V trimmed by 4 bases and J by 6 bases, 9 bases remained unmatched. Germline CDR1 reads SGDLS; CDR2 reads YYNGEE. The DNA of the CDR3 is TGTGCCAGCAGCCCGAGACAGGGGGCGACGGCTGAAGCTTTCTTT. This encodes CASSPRQGATAEAFF.

Here the CDR3 reads CASSPGGARTNEKLFF. CDR3 DNA: TGCGCCAGCAGCCCGGGGGGGGCTAGGACTAATGAAAAACTGTTTTTT. The genes are TRBV5-1 and TRBJ1-4, with D perhaps TRBD1 (6 bases). This CDR3 contains 16 residues. Germline CDR1 reads SGHRS; CDR2 reads YFSETQ. Trimming removed 4 bases from V and 2 bases from J, with 15 bases in between.

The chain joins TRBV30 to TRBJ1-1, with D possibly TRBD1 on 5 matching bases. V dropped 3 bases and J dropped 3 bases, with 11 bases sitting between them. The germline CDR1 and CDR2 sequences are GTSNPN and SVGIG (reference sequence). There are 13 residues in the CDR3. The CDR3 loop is CAWRQGRYTEAFF. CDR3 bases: TGTGCCTGGAGGCAGGGAAGGTACACTGAAGCTTTCTTT.

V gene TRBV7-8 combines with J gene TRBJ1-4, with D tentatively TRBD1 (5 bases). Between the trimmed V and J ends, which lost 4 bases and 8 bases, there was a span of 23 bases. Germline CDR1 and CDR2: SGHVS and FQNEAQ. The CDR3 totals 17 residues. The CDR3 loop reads CASSSIPNGGVGEKLFF. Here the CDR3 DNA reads TGTGCCAGCAGCTCCATCCCAAATGGAGGGGTTGGGGAAAAACTGTTTTTT.

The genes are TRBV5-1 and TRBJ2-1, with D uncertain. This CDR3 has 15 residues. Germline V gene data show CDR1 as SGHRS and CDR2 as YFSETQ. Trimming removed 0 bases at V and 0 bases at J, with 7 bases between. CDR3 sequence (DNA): TGCGCCAGCAGCTTGGAGCCCGGCTCCTACAATGAGCAGTTCTTC. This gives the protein CASSLEPGSYNEQFF.

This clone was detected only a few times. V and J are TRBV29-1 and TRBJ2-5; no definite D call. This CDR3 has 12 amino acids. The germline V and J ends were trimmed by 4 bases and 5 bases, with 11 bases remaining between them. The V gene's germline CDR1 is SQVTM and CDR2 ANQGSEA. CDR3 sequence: CSVGRSGETQYF. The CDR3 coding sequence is TGCAGCGTTGGCAGGTCTGGGGAGACCCAGTACTTC.

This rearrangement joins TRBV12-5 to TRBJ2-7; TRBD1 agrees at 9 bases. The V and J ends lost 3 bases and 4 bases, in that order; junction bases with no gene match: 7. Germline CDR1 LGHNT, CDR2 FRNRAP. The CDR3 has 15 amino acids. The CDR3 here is CASGLSTGGLYEQYF. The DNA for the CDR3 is TGTGCTAGTGGTTTATCTACAGGGGGCCTATACGAGCAGTACTTC.

The CDR3, as DNA: TGCAGCGTTGAGCAGGGTTCGGGTAAGAACACTGAAGCTTTCTTT. Translation gives CSVEQGSGKNTEAFF. V usage is TRBV29-1 and J usage is TRBJ1-1; TRBD1 is a possible D gene (5 bases). CDR1 and CDR2 from the germline V gene are SQVTM and ANQGSEA. CDR3 length: 15 residues. The germline V and J ends were trimmed by 3 bases and 1 base, with 15 bases remaining between them.

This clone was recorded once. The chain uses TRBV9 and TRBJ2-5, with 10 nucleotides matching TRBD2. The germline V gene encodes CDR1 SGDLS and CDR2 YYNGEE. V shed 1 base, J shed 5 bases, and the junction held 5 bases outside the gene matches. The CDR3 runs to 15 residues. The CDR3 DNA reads TGTGCCAGCAGCGTAAGCGGGGGGGCAGTTGAGACCCAGTACTTC. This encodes CASSVSGGAVETQYF.

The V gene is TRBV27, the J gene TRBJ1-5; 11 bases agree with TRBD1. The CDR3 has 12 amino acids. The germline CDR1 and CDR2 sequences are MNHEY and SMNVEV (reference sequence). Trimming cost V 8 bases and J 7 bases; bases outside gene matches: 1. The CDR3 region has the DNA TGTGCCAGCGGGACAGGGGGACAGCCCCAGCATTTT. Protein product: CASGTGGQPQHF.

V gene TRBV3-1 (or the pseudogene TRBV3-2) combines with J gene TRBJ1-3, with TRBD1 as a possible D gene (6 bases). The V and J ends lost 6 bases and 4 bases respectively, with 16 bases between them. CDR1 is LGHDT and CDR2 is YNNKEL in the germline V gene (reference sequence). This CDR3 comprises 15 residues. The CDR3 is CASSQRGARGNTIYF. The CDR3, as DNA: TGTGCCAGCAGTCAACGGGGGGCGCGAGGAAACACCATATATTTT.

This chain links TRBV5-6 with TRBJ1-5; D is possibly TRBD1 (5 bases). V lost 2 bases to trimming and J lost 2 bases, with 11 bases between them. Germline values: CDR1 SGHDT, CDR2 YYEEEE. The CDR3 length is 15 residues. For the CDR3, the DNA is TGTGCCAGCAGCTTATTGGAACAGGGCAATCAGCCCCAGCATTTT. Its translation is CASSLLEQGNQPQHF. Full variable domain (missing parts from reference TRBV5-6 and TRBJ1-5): DAGVTQSPTHLIKTRGQQVTLRCSPKSGHDTVSWYQQALGQGPQFIFQYYEEEERQRGNFPDRFSGHQFPNYSSELNVNALLLGDSALYLCASSLLEQGNQPQHFGDGTRLSIL.

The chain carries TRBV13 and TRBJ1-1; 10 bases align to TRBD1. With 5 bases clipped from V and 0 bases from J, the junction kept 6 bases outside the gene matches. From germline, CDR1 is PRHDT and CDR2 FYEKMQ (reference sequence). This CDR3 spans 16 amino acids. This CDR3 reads CASSHGTGALNTEAFF. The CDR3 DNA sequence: TGTGCCAGCAGCCACGGGACAGGGGCCTTGAACACTGAAGCTTTCTTT.

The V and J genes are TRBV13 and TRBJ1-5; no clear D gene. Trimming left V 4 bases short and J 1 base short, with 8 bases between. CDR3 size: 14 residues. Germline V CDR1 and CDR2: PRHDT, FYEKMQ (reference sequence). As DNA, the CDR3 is TGTGCCAGCAGCTCCCGGGAGAGCAATCAGCCCCAGCATTTT. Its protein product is CASSSRESNQPQHF.